The 2 T cell receptor beta chains below were found in one sample sequenced in a study of cytomegalovirus exposure and HLA in healthy donors. With 60 Vbeta and 13 Jbeta primers, the PCR was carried out. The data were produced by immunoSEQ multiplex PCR, yet TCRdb's version contains in-frame clones alone and is incomplete. Of roughly 100,000 clones listed, 64% are singletons. Sequencing used PBMCs. These receptors originate from a man in his 60s in good health and CMV-seronegative.

This sequence joins TRBV5-5 and TRBJ2-2; 8 bases line up with TRBD1. After removal of 3 bases from V and 1 base from J, the junction contained 8 bases not matched to a gene. This CDR3 is built from 17 residues. Germline V gives CDR1 SGHKS, CDR2 YYEKEE (reference sequence). CDR3 in amino acids: CASSSGPGTGNTGELFF. The CDR3 coding sequence is TGTGCCAGCAGCTCGGGCCCCGGGACAGGGAACACCGGGGAGCTGTTTTTT.

The chain carries TRBV9 and TRBJ1-1; a possible D gene is TRBD1 (5 bases). Trimming stripped 0 bases from V and 3 bases from J, with 6 bases between. In germline, CDR1 is SGDLS, CDR2 YYNGEE. This CDR3 spans 13 amino acids. CDR3 protein: CASSVVTDTEAFF. In DNA, the CDR3 is TGTGCCAGCAGCGTAGTGACAGACACTGAAGCTTTCTTT.